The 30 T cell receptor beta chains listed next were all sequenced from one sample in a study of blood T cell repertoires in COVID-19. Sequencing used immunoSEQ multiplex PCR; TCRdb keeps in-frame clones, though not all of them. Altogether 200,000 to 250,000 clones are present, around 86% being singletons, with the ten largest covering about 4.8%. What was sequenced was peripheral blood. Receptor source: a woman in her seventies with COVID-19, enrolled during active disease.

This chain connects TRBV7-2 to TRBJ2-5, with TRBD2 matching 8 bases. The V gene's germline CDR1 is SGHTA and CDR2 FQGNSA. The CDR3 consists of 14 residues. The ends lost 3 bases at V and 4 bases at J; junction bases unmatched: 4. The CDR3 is CASSFSAGGETQYF. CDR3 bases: TGTGCCAGCAGCTTTTCCGCGGGAGGAGAGACCCAGTACTTC.

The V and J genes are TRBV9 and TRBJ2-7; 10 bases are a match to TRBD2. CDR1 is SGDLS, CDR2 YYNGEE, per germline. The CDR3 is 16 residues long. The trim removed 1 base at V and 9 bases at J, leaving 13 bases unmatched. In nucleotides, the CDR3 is TGTGCCAGCAGCGTATTTGGCCTAGCGGGAGAATCGGGGCAGTACTTC. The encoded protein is CASSVFGLAGESGQYF.

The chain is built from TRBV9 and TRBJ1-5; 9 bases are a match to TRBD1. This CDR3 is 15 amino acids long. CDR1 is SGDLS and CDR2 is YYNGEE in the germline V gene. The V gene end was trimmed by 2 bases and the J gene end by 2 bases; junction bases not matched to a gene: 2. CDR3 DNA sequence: TGTGCCAGCAGCGTCGGGACAGGGCGCAATCAGCCCCAGCATTTT. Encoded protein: CASSVGTGRNQPQHF.

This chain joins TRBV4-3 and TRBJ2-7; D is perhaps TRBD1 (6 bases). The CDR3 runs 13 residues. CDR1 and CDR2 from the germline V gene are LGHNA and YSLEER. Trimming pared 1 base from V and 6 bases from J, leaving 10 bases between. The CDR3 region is CASSQGTVGEQYF. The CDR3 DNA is TGCGCCAGCAGCCAAGGGACAGTTGGCGAGCAGTACTTC.

CDR3 sequence reads: CASSLLAGVGSTGELFF. DNA of the CDR3: TGTGCCAGCAGTCTTTTAGCGGGAGTAGGAAGCACCGGGGAGCTGTTTTTT. The V and J genes are TRBV27 and TRBJ2-2; 9 bases agree with TRBD2. Germline CDR1 is MNHEY and CDR2 is SMNVEV (reference sequence). The CDR3 loop spans 17 amino acids. Trimming cost V 5 bases and J 4 bases; bases outside gene matches: 11.

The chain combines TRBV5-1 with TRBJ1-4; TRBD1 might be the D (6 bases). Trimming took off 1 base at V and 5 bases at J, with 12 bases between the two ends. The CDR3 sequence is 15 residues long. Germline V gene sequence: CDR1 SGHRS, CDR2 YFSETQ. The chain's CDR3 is CASSLTQGANEKLFF. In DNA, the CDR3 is TGCGCCAGCAGCTTGACACAGGGAGCCAATGAAAAACTGTTTTTT.

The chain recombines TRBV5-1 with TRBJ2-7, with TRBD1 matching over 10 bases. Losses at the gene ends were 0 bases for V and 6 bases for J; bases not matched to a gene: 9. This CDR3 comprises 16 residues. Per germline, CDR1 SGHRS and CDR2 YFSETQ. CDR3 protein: CASSLGPQDRGLEQYF. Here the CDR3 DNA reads TGCGCCAGCAGCTTGGGACCCCAAGACAGGGGGCTCGAGCAGTACTTC.

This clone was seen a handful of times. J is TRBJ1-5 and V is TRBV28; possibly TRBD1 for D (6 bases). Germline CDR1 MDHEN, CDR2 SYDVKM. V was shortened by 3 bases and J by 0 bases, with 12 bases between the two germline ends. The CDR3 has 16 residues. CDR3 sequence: CASSFQGWYSNQPQHF. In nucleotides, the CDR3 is TGTGCCAGCAGTTTCCAGGGGTGGTATAGCAATCAGCCCCAGCATTTT.

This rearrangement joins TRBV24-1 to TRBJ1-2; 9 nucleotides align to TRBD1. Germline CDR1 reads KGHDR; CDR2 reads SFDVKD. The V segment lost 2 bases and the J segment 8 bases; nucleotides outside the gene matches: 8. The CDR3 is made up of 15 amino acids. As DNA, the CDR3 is TGTGCCACCAGTGATTCCCATACAGGGGGCGAAGGCTACACCTTC. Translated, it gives CATSDSHTGGEGYTF.

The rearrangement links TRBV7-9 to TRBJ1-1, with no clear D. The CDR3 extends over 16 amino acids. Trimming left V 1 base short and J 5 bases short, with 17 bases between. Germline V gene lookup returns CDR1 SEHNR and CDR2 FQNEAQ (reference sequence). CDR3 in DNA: TGTGCCAGCAGCTTAGGATCGTGGCAGGTCGCGACTGAAGCTTTCTTT. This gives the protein CASSLGSWQVATEAFF. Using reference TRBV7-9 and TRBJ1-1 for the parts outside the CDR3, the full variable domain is DTGVSQNPRHKITKRGQNVTFRCDPISEHNRLYWYRQTLGQGPEFLTYFQNEAQLEKSRLLSDRFSAERPKGSFSTLEIQRTEQGDSAMYLCASSLGSWQVATEAFFGQGTRLTVV.

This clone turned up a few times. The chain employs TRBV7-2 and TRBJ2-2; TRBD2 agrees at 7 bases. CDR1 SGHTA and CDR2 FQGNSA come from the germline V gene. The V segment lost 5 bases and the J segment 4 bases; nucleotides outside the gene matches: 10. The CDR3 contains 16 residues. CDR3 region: CASSLKSGIGTGELFF. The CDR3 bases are TGTGCCAGCAGCCTGAAGAGCGGGATTGGCACCGGGGAGCTGTTTTTT.

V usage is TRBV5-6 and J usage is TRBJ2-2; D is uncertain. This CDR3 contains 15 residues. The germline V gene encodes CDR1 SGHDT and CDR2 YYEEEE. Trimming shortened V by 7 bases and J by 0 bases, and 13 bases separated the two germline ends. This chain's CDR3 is CASGGPQSNTGELFF. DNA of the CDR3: TGTGCCAGCGGCGGCCCCCAATCGAACACCGGGGAGCTGTTTTTT.

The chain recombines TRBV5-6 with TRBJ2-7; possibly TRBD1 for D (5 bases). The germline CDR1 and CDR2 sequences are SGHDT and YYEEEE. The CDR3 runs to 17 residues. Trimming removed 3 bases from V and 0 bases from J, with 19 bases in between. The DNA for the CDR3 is TGTGCCAGCAGCTCGACAGCACGTCTAGTGAGCTCCTACGAGCAGTACTTC. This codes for CASSSTARLVSSYEQYF.

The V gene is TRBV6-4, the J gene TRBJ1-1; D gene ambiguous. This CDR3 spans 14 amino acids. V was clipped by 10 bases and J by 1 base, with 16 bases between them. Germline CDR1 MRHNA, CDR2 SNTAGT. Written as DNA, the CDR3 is TGTGCCACCTCGCGTACGGGGTCGAACACTGAAGCTTTCTTT. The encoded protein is CATSRTGSNTEAFF.

The CDR3: CASSFFYSGANVLTF. In DNA, the CDR3 is TGTGCCAGCAGCTTTTTTTACTCTGGGGCCAACGTCCTGACTTTC. V usage is TRBV5-6 and J usage is TRBJ2-6; D is ambiguous. Germline lookup yields CDR1 SGHDT and CDR2 YYEEEE. V was shortened by 2 bases and J by 0 bases, with 6 bases between the two germline ends. CDR3 length: 15 residues.

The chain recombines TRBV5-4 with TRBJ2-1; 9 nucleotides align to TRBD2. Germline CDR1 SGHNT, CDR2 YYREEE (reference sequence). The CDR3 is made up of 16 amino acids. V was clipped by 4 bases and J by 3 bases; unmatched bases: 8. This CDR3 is CASSLGASGDYNEQFF. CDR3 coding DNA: TGTGCCAGCAGCCTAGGGGCTAGCGGGGACTACAATGAGCAGTTCTTC.

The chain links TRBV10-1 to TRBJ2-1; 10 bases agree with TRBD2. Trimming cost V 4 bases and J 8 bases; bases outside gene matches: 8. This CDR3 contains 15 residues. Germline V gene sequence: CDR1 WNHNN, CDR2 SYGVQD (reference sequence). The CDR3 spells CASSVASGSSDEQFF. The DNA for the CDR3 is TGCGCCAGCAGTGTAGCTAGCGGGAGTTCGGATGAGCAGTTCTTC.

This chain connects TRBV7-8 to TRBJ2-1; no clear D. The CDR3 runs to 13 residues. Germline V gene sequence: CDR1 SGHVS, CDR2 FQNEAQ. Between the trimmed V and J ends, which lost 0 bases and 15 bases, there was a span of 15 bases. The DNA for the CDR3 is TGTGCCAGCAGCTTAGCCTCCGGTCTACTACTGTTCTTC. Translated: CASSLASGLLLFF.

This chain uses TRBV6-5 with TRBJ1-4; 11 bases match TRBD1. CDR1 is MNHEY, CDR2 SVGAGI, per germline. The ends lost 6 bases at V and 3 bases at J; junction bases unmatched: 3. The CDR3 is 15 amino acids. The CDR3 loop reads CASRLDRGPNEKLFF. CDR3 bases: TGTGCCAGCAGACTGGACAGGGGGCCTAATGAAAAACTGTTTTTT.

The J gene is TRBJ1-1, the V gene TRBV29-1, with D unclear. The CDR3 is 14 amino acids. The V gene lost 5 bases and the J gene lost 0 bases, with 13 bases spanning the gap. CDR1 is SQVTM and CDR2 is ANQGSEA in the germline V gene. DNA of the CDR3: TGCAGCGTTAAGATTAGACTCATGAACACTGAAGCTTTCTTT. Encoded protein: CSVKIRLMNTEAFF.

CDR3 nucleotide sequence: TGTGCCATCAGTAGGGACTTAATTTCACCCCTCCACTTT. The encoded protein is CAISRDLISPLHF. The chain employs TRBV10-3 and TRBJ1-6; D possibly corresponds to TRBD1 (5 bases). Germline CDR1 ENHRY, CDR2 SYGVKD. Trimming removed 5 bases at V and 9 bases at J, with 11 bases between. CDR3 length equals 13 residues.

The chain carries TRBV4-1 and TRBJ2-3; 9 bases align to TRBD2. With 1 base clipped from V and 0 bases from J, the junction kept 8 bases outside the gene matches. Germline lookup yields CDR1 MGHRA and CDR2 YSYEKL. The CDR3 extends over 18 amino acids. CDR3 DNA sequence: TGCGCCAGCAGCCAAGCCGGAGGACTAGCGACTAGCACAGATACGCAGTATTTT. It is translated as CASSQAGGLATSTDTQYF.

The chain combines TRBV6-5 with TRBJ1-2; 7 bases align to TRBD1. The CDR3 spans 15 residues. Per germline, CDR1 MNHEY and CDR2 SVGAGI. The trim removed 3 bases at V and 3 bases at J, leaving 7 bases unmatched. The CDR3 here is CASSYSGTVDYGYTF. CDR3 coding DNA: TGTGCCAGCAGTTATTCCGGGACAGTCGACTATGGCTACACCTTC.

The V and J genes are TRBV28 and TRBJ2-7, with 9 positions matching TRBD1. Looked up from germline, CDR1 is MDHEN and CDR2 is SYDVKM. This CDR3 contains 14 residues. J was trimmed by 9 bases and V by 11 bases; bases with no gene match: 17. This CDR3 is CARVKPGQGGRQYF. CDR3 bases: TGTGCCCGCGTAAAACCGGGACAGGGAGGACGGCAGTACTTC.

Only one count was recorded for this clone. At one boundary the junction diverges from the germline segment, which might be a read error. CDR3 in DNA: TGTGCCAGCAGTGAAGCGCTTCGAGGGTCCCTCCTCTTC. Amino acid sequence: CASSEALRGSLLF. The chain employs TRBV2 and TRBJ2-7; possible D gene TRBD2, 5 bases. The CDR3 totals 13 residues. The germline V gene encodes CDR1 SNHLY and CDR2 FYNNEI.

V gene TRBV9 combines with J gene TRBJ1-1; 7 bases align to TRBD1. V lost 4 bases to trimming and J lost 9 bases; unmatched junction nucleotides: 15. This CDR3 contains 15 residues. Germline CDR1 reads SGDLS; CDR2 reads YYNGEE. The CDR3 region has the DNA TGTGCCAGCAGCCCCGTGACAGGGACCCCCAGTCAAGCTTTCTTT. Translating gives CASSPVTGTPSQAFF. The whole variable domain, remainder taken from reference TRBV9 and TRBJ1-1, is DSGVTQTPKHLITATGQRVTLRCSPRSGDLSVYWYQQSLDQGLQFLIQYYNGEERAKGNILERFSAQQFPDLHSELNLSSLELGDSALYFCASSPVTGTPSQAFFGQGTRLTVV.

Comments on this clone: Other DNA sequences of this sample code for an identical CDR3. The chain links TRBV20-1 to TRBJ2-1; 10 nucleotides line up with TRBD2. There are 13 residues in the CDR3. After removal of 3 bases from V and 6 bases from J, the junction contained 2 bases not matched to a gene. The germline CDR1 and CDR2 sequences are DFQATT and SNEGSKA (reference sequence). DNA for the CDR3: TGCAGTGCTAGTCTAGCGGGAGCCAATGAGCAGTTCTTC. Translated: CSASLAGANEQFF.

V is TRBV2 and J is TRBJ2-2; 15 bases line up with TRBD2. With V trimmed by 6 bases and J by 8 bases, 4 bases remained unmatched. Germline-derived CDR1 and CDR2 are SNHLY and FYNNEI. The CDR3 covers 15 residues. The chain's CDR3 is CASSRTSGRVGELFF. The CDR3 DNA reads TGTGCCAGCAGCCGGACTAGCGGGAGGGTTGGGGAGCTGTTTTTT.

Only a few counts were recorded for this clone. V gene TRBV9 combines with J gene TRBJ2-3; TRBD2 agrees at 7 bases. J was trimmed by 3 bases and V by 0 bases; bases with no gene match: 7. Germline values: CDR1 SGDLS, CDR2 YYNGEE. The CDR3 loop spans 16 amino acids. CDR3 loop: CASSVGGRVSTDTQYF. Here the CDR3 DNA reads TGTGCCAGCAGCGTAGGGGGGAGGGTCAGTACAGATACGCAGTATTTT.

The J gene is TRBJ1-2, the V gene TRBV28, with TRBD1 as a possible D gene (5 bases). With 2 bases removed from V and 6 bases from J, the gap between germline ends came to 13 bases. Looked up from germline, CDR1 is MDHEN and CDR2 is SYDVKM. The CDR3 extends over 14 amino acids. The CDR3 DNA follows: TGTGCCAGCAGTTTAAACCAGGGAGGTAATGGCTACACCTTC. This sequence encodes CASSLNQGGNGYTF.